The present TCR beta chain was sequenced within a study of OX40 agonist ivuxolimab in advanced cancers. Germline V gene data show CDR1 as SGHDT and CDR2 as YYEEEE. This CDR3 spans 12 amino acids. V shed 3 bases and J shed 4 bases, with 8 bases lying between them. Produced via immunoSEQ multiplex PCR; TCRdb's table is partial and in-frame only. Of approximately 22,000 clones in the sample, about 84% were seen once. The J gene is TRBJ2-7, the V gene TRBV5-6, with D uncertain. Here the sequenced sample was CD4+ or CD8+ T cells sorted from blood, taken in a trial of the OX40 agonist ivuxolimab. The receptor was isolated from an adult with an advanced solid tumor such as melanoma, head and neck, liver or kidney cancer. In nucleotides, the CDR3 is TGTGCCAGCAGCTACGGCCTTTACGAGCAGTACTTC. This translates into CASSYGLYEQYF.